This is a list of T cell receptor beta chains from one sample in a study of CD8+ T cells in alopecia areata. TCRdb's table, derived via immunoSEQ multiplex PCR, lists solely in-frame clones and lacks some. Of about 300,000 clones in the sample, roughly 60% are singletons; the top ten hold over 1.5%. Material: CD4+ T cells sorted from blood, obtained at week 24, from a patient treated with tofacitinib. These receptors all stem from a human donor with alopecia areata. The CDR3 runs from the conserved cysteine through the conserved F or W. Each record gives: V gene, J gene, CDR3 protein.

TRBV18,TRBJ1-2,CASSPDGDLYGYTF
TRBV15,TRBJ2-3,CATSPSGGGGTQYF
TRBV5-1,TRBJ2-5,CASGSLVSQYF
TRBV30,TRBJ1-5,CAWTGQDSQPQHF
TRBV27,TRBJ2-7,CASSFEGGYEQYF
TRBV6-5,TRBJ2-4,CASSRGERNIQYF
TRBV7-2,TRBJ1-2,CASSPRDQGYTF
TRBV25-1,TRBJ2-1,CASSANRGQGIGNEQFF
TRBV27,TRBJ1-2,CASKSRGWFGYTF
TRBV19,TRBJ2-5,CASSIAGGDETQYF
TRBV5-4,TRBJ2-5,CASSLGQEETQYF
TRBV27,TRBJ2-4,CASSRGEASNIQYF
TRBV7-2,TRBJ2-3,CASSIFGTSGVADTQYF
TRBV5-1,TRBJ2-6,CASSLGRGRGSGANVLTF
TRBV2,TRBJ1-2,CASSYSGDYGYTF
TRBV30,TRBJ1-4,CAWSLGSGDEKLFF
TRBV7-2,TRBJ2-7,CALRFTGRVNEQYF